One sample yielded the 4 T cell receptor beta chains listed below, sequenced in a study of CD8+ T cells in alopecia areata. Regarding treatment: oral pan-JAK inhibitor, 5-10 mg twice daily. Isolated RNA was reverse transcribed into cDNA used as the sequencing template. Clones were sequenced by immunoSEQ multiplex PCR, and TCRdb holds only the in-frame ones, with some missing. The sample contains some 190,000 clones, 60% of which appear only once. The source material was CD4+ T cells sorted from blood, sampled at week 24, from a patient treated with tofacitinib. The receptors here all came from a human donor with alopecia areata.

A few counts support this clone. The rearrangement uses TRBV7-2 and TRBJ2-1; D unresolved. The germline CDR1 and CDR2 sequences are SGHTA and FQGNSA. Trimming took off 8 bases at V and 4 bases at J, with 6 bases between the two ends. The CDR3 is 11 residues long. The CDR3 DNA follows: TGTGCCAGCGGGCAGTACAATGAGCAGTTCTTC. It yields the protein CASGQYNEQFF.

The CDR3 reads CASSLNPLVASYNEQFF. The CDR3 DNA reads as TGTGCCAGCAGCTTAAACCCCCTGGTAGCCTCCTACAATGAGCAGTTCTTC. The chain uses TRBV7-8 and TRBJ2-1; the D is unclear. CDR1 and CDR2 from the germline V gene are SGHVS and FQNEAQ. Trimming removed 2 bases at V and 0 bases at J, with 14 bases between. The CDR3 extends over 17 amino acids.

This chain links TRBV29-1 with TRBJ1-3, with a possible D match to TRBD1 (6 bases). Germline loops: CDR1 SQVTM, CDR2 ANQGSEA. This CDR3 spans 15 amino acids. Trimming cost V 4 bases and J 0 bases, with 13 bases left between them. CDR3 DNA: TGCAGCGTTGCAAGGGGGGGGCTCTCTGGAAACACCATATATTTT. Translating gives CSVARGGLSGNTIYF.

This clone showed up just a few times. The chain has TRBV28 and TRBJ1-2; D is ambiguous. Looked up from germline, CDR1 is MDHEN and CDR2 is SYDVKM. This CDR3 is 13 amino acids long. Between the trimmed V and J ends, which lost 6 bases and 6 bases, there was a span of 14 bases. CDR3 nucleotides: TGTGCCAGCAGAATCCCGCTGGGGAATGGCTACACCTTC. This encodes CASRIPLGNGYTF.